This T cell receptor (beta chain) was documented in a study of cytomegalovirus exposure and HLA in healthy donors. Looked up from germline, CDR1 is LNHDA and CDR2 is SQIVND (reference sequence). The CDR3 spans 15 residues. Trimming cost V 4 bases and J 4 bases; bases outside gene matches: 6. With 60 Vbeta and 13 Jbeta primers, the PCR was carried out. Generated by immunoSEQ multiplex PCR, the TCRdb table keeps only in-frame clones and is missing some. The table has more than 250,000 clones, roughly 89% seen once. Sequencing was done on a sample of PBMCs. This chain uses TRBV19 with TRBJ1-2; 10 nucleotides line up with TRBD1. This TCR was sampled from a young woman in good health and CMV-seronegative. CDR3 DNA: TGTGCCAGTAGTACCGGGGACAGGGGTGCCTATGGCTACACCTTC. It translates to CASSTGDRGAYGYTF.